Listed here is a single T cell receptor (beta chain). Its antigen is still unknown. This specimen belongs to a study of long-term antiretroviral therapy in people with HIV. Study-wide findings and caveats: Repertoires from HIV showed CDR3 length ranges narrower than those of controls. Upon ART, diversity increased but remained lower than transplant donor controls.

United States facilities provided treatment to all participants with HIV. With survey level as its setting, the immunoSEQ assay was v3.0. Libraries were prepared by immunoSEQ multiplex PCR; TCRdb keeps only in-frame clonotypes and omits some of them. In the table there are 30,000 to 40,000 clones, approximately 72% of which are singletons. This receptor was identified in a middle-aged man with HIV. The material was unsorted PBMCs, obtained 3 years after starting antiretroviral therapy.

This CDR3 is CASSFSGTSGRRNEQFF. As DNA, the CDR3 is TGTGCCAGCAGCTTCTCCGGGACTAGCGGGAGGAGGAATGAGCAGTTCTTC. The gene calls are TRBV7-2 and TRBJ2-1; 15 bases are shared with TRBD2. Germline lookup yields CDR1 SGHTA and CDR2 FQGNSA. The CDR3 is 17 residues long. J was trimmed by 7 bases and V by 3 bases; bases with no gene match: 7.